This TCR beta chain comes out of a study of cytomegalovirus exposure and HLA in healthy donors. With 60 Vbeta and 13 Jbeta primers, the PCR was carried out. TCRdb keeps only in-frame clones here, not all; method: immunoSEQ multiplex PCR. The table lists some 140,000 clones, about 80% of them singletons. Germline V CDR1 and CDR2: SGHDT, YYEEEE. This CDR3 is 13 amino acids long. Deletions cut 2 bases from V and 4 bases from J, with 9 bases between. The sample holds a few counts of this clone. This sequence was found in a male donor in good health and CMV-seropositive. This chain connects TRBV5-6 to TRBJ1-1; D not resolved. The sample comprised PBMCs. DNA for the CDR3: TGTGCCAGCAGCTTCGGTACGAGCACTGAAGCTTTCTTT. It codes for CASSFGTSTEAFF. Variable domain in full (rest from reference TRBV5-6 and TRBJ1-1): DAGVTQSPTHLIKTRGQQVTLRCSPKSGHDTVSWYQQALGQGPQFIFQYYEEEERQRGNFPDRFSGHQFPNYSSELNVNALLLGDSALYLCASSFGTSTEAFFGQGTRLTVV.